This T cell receptor beta chain was profiled in a study of glioma-infiltrating T cells after dendritic cell vaccination. Across the whole study: Monocyte-derived dendritic cells, cultured 7 to 8 days with IL-4 and GM-CSF, were pulsed with autologous tumor lysate.

Notes on this clone: Its matching antigen is unknown. Germline is not matched at one junction end, which may reflect a read error.

Germline CDR1 SEHNR, CDR2 FQNEAQ (reference sequence). The CDR3 loop spans 12 amino acids. Profiled with immunoSEQ multiplex PCR; TCRdb holds only in-frame clones, not every one. In the table there are roughly 70,000 clones, roughly 82% of which are singletons. Overall study results and limits: Higher pretreatment TIL content predicted longer progression-free time and survival.

The chain recombines TRBV7-9 with TRBJ1-2; D not certain. The sample was blood, taken before dendritic cell vaccination. The sequence was collected from a human donor with glioblastoma. CDR3 in amino acids: CASSPATRSRLF. In DNA, the CDR3 is TGTGCCAGCAGCCCCGCGACTAGGAGTCGACTCTTC. Based on the CDR3 plus reference TRBV7-9 and TRBJ1-2, the full variable domain is DTGVSQNPRHKITKRGQNVTFRCDPISEHNRLYWYRQTLGQGPEFLTYFQNEAQLEKSRLLSDRFSAERPKGSFSTLEIQRTEQGDSAMYLCASSPATRSRLFGSGTRLTVV.